Presented here are 27 T cell receptor beta chains from one specimen sequenced in a study of T cells in Graves' hyperthyroidism and ophthalmopathy. RNA transcripts gave rise to amplified TCR beta CDR3 regions. When the TCR CDR3 underwent first-round RT-PCR, the HTBI primer set was used. TCRdb reprocessed the multiplex PCR reads via MiXCR and lists one record per CDR3 protein. The sample lists hundreds of thousands of distinct CDR3 sequences; roughly 13% were seen once. Sequenced input: blood. Receptors originate from a woman between 18 and 30 years old with Graves' hyperthyroidism.

The chain recombines TRBV4-1 with TRBJ1-2, with D unclear. CDR1 is MGHRA and CDR2 is YSYEKL in the germline V gene. V dropped 0 bases and J dropped 4 bases, with 12 bases sitting between them. The CDR3 is made up of 15 amino acids. In DNA, the CDR3 is TGCGCCAGCAGCCAAGAGAGATCAGACCCCTATGGCTACACCTTC. The encoded protein is CASSQERSDPYGYTF.

This clonotype was detected ten times or more. The V and J genes are TRBV5-1 and TRBJ1-1, with D perhaps TRBD1 (5 bases). Germline CDR1 is SGHRS and CDR2 is YFSETQ. The CDR3 consists of 19 residues. Trimming shortened V by 1 base and J by 0 bases, and 22 bases separated the two germline ends. The CDR3 coding sequence is TGCGCCAGCAGCTTGAGGGGACCCCAAATAACGGGTCTGAACACTGAAGCTTTCTTT. As protein: CASSLRGPQITGLNTEAFF.

V and J are TRBV9 and TRBJ2-7, with 9 bases fitting TRBD2. The CDR3 has 14 amino acids. The germline CDR1 and CDR2 sequences are SGDLS and YYNGEE. Trimming took 2 bases from V and 3 from J; bases not matched to a gene: 3. Here the CDR3 DNA reads TGTGCCAGCAGCGTCTCGCGGGGGGGCTACGAGCAGTACTTC. The encoded protein is CASSVSRGGYEQYF.

This clonotype was seen repeatedly, ten times or more. The chain is built from TRBV3-1 and TRBJ1-1, with D perhaps TRBD1 (6 bases). Germline-derived CDR1 and CDR2 are LGHDT and YNNKEL (reference sequence). The CDR3 is made up of 14 amino acids. V lost 7 bases and J 5 bases, leaving 17 bases between the germline ends. CDR3 loop: CASNGEGGETEAFF. The CDR3, as DNA: TGTGCCAGCAACGGGGAGGGGGGCGAAACTGAAGCTTTCTTT.

The chain has TRBV19 and TRBJ2-6, with D perhaps TRBD2 (6 bases). Trimming left V 5 bases short and J 1 base short, with 12 bases between. This CDR3 has 16 amino acids. From germline, CDR1 is LNHDA and CDR2 SQIVND (reference sequence). In DNA form, the CDR3 reads TGTGCCAGTAGTTCCGTGGACTATTCTGGGGCCAACGTCCTGACTTTC. Its protein product is CASSSVDYSGANVLTF.

This clonotype was seen repeatedly, ten times or more. The chain employs TRBV2 and TRBJ1-3; the D is unclear. This CDR3 is 14 amino acids long. Germline CDR1 and CDR2: SNHLY and FYNNEI. The ends were cut back, 6 bases at V and 0 bases at J, with 9 bases in the middle. The CDR3 here is CASRSDLSGNTIYF. In nucleotides, the CDR3 is TGTGCCAGCAGATCCGACCTCTCTGGAAACACCATATATTTT.

Notes on this clonotype: A much larger clone is a single base away; this may be a read error. The rearrangement uses TRBV29-1 and TRBJ2-3, with 15 nucleotides matching TRBD2. Germline loops: CDR1 SQVTM, CDR2 ANQGSEA. This CDR3 region has 15 residues. CDR3 in amino acids: CSAGTSGGFADTQYF. CDR3 coding DNA: TGCAGTGCCGGGACTAGCGGGGGGTTCGCAGATACGCAGTATTTT.

This clonotype was recorded many times. The chain combines TRBV20-1 with TRBJ2-3; possibly TRBD1 or TRBD2 for D (6 bases each). Germline CDR1 is DFQATT and CDR2 is SNEGSKA (reference sequence). Trimming took off 0 bases at V and 0 bases at J, with 16 bases between the two ends. The CDR3 is 17 amino acids. This CDR3 is CSARDRGKGTSTDTQYF. The CDR3 nucleotides read TGCAGTGCTAGAGATAGGGGGAAAGGGACTAGCACAGATACGCAGTATTTT.

This clonotype turned up a few times. This sequence joins TRBV6-9 and TRBJ2-7, with a weak D call TRBD2 (6 bases). Germline V gene data show CDR1 as MNHGY and CDR2 as SVAAGI. The CDR3 sequence is 12 residues long. V lost 4 bases and J lost 7, with 11 bases in between. The CDR3 bases are TGTGCCAGCAGTTTCATAGGGAGGGAGCAGTACTTC. It is translated as CASSFIGREQYF.

At least ten counts were recorded for this clonotype. The chain has TRBV20-1 and TRBJ2-7; D gene unclear. Germline V gene sequence: CDR1 DFQATT, CDR2 SNEGSKA (reference sequence). The ends were cut back, 6 bases at V and 6 bases at J, with 18 bases in the middle. This CDR3 has 13 amino acids. The chain's CDR3 is CSAARASPGEQYF. In nucleotides, the CDR3 is TGCAGTGCCGCCCGGGCTTCCCCGGGCGAGCAGTACTTC.

This clonotype was counted at least ten times. This rearrangement joins TRBV20-1 to TRBJ2-5, with D perhaps matching TRBD2 (5 bases). V was cut by 6 bases and J by 2 bases, with 13 bases left in between. The CDR3 length is 13 residues. Germline CDR1 and CDR2: DFQATT and SNEGSKA (reference sequence). DNA of the CDR3: TGCAGTGCCATCCCGACTAAGCAAGAGACCCAGTACTTC. Protein product: CSAIPTKQETQYF.

Ten or more counts support this clonotype. The V gene is TRBV7-2, the J gene TRBJ1-1; perhaps TRBD1 as D (6 bases). The CDR3 covers 14 residues. Per germline, CDR1 SGHTA and CDR2 FQGNSA. Trimming took off 5 bases at V and 1 base at J, with 11 bases between the two ends. This chain's CDR3 is CASSPGHKNTEAFF. In DNA form, the CDR3 reads TGTGCCAGCAGCCCGGGACACAAGAACACTGAAGCTTTCTTT.

As for this clonotype: Compared with germline, one end of the junction differs, possibly owing to a read error. J is TRBJ2-1 and V is TRBV5-4; TRBD1 is a possible D gene (5 bases). Germline V gene data show CDR1 as SGHNT and CDR2 as YYREEE (reference sequence). The CDR3 is 16 residues long. CDR3 coding DNA: TGTGCCAGCAGCTTGGATTCAGGGATCTCCTACAGTGAGCAGTTCTTC. It encodes CASSLDSGISYSEQFF.

This clonotype was found many times. The chain employs TRBV11-2 and TRBJ2-1; D is uncertain. The CDR3 extends over 16 amino acids. Trimming shortened V by 5 bases and J by 5 bases, and 19 bases separated the two germline ends. The germline V gene encodes CDR1 SGHAT and CDR2 FQNNGV. CDR3 loop: CASSPSYGLSNNEQFF. The CDR3 DNA reads TGTGCCAGCAGCCCCTCTTATGGCCTATCTAACAATGAGCAGTTCTTC.

The gene calls are TRBV6-1 and TRBJ1-4; D unclear. The CDR3 has 14 residues. V lost 3 bases to trimming and J lost 6 bases, with 11 bases between them. The germline V gene has CDR1 MNHNS and CDR2 SASEGT. The CDR3: CASSDGYYHEKLFF. The CDR3 DNA is TGTGCCAGCAGTGACGGCTATTACCATGAAAAACTGTTTTTT.

This clonotype came up many times. This chain joins TRBV2 and TRBJ1-2, with D unclear. The germline gives CDR1 SNHLY, CDR2 FYNNEI. There are 13 residues in the CDR3. V lost 3 bases, J lost 2 bases, and 7 bases lay in between. The CDR3 DNA sequence: TGTGCCAGCAGTGATACGGGGAACTATGGCTACACCTTC. Encoded protein: CASSDTGNYGYTF. The full variable domain, completed using reference TRBV2 and TRBJ1-2, is EPEVTQTPSHQVTQMGQEVILRCVPISNHLYFYWYRQILGQKVEFLVSFYNNEISEKSEIFDDQFSVERPDGSNFTLKIRSTKLEDSAMYFCASSDTGNYGYTFGSGTRLTVV.

This clonotype has ten or more counts. The CDR3 protein is CASSTTSYNSPLHF. The CDR3 DNA reads as TGTGCCAGCAGTACGACGAGCTATAATTCACCCCTCCACTTT. The gene calls are TRBV28 and TRBJ1-6; D is ambiguous. Germline assignment: CDR1 MDHEN and CDR2 SYDVKM. The V end was cut by 5 bases, the J end by 3 bases, with 8 bases between. There are 14 residues in the CDR3.

J is TRBJ2-5 and V is TRBV6-1; tentative D call: TRBD2 (6 bases). V lost 1 base, J lost 2 bases, and 11 bases lay in between. The germline CDR1 and CDR2 sequences are MNHNS and SASEGT. This CDR3 region has 15 residues. The CDR3 loop reads CASSEVAGRQETQYF. CDR3 coding DNA: TGTGCCAGCAGTGAAGTGGCGGGGAGGCAAGAGACCCAGTACTTC.

This clonotype was detected ten times or more. CDR3 protein: CAWRGLAGQGYEQYF. The DNA of the CDR3 is TGTGCCTGGAGGGGACTAGCGGGTCAGGGCTACGAGCAGTACTTC. The chain has TRBV30 and TRBJ2-7; TRBD2 matches at 12 bases. The germline gives CDR1 GTSNPN, CDR2 SVGIG (reference sequence). The CDR3 covers 15 residues. V was pared by 3 bases and J by 3 bases, with 6 bases of the junction left unmatched.

This clonotype has ten or more counts. The chain employs TRBV20-1 and TRBJ2-7; maybe TRBD2 (5 bases). Germline CDR1 is DFQATT and CDR2 is SNEGSKA (reference sequence). Deletions cut 3 bases from V and 2 bases from J, with 20 bases between. The CDR3 extends over 16 amino acids. In nucleotides, the CDR3 is TGCAGTGCTAGCGACACCTTTACCGAGGGAACCTACGAGCAGTACTTC. Its translation is CSASDTFTEGTYEQYF.

The rearrangement joins TRBV5-5 to TRBJ2-3; D possibly matches TRBD1 or TRBD2 (6 bases each). The V and J ends lost 1 base and 4 bases respectively, with 13 bases between them. The CDR3 consists of 15 residues. Germline CDR1 is SGHKS and CDR2 is YYEKEE (reference sequence). The CDR3 here is CASSLRGDGPDTQYF. The DNA of the CDR3 is TGTGCCAGCAGCTTGAGGGGGGATGGGCCAGATACGCAGTATTTT. The complete variable domain, with remaining parts taken from reference TRBV5-5 and TRBJ2-3, reads DAGVTQSPTHLIKTRGQQVTLRCSPISGHKSVSWYQQVLGQGPQFIFQYYEKEERGRGNFPDRFSARQFPNYSSELNVNALLLGDSALYLCASSLRGDGPDTQYFGPGTRLTVL.

This clonotype was counted ten times or more. The chain employs TRBV7-8 and TRBJ2-1; D unclear. The CDR3 loop spans 14 amino acids. The V end lost 4 bases, the J end lost 0 bases, and 7 bases lay between the germline ends. Germline V CDR1 and CDR2: SGHVS, FQNEAQ. This chain's CDR3 is CASSYRVSYNEQFF. The CDR3 DNA follows: TGTGCCAGCAGCTACCGGGTCTCCTACAATGAGCAGTTCTTC.

This clonotype was picked up a small number of times. The rearrangement joins TRBV7-9 to TRBJ2-7; D call uncertain. Germline loops: CDR1 SEHNR, CDR2 FQNEAQ (reference sequence). V lost 2 bases and J 2 bases, leaving 10 bases between the germline ends. This CDR3 spans 14 amino acids. For the CDR3, the DNA is TGTGCCAGCAGCTTACCTAGACCCCCCTACGAGCAGTACTTC. This translates into CASSLPRPPYEQYF.

This clonotype was recorded at least ten times. The chain links TRBV5-1 to TRBJ2-7, with D possibly called TRBD1 or TRBD2 (5 bases each). Trimming took 5 bases from V and 6 from J, leaving 12 bases between them. The germline V gene encodes CDR1 SGHRS and CDR2 YFSETQ. The CDR3 consists of 12 residues. The CDR3 sequence is CASRGEGTEQYF. The CDR3 nucleotides read TGCGCCAGCAGGGGAGAAGGGACCGAGCAGTACTTC.

The V and J genes are TRBV27 and TRBJ2-3; 11 nucleotides agree with TRBD2. Germline V lookup: CDR1 MNHEY, CDR2 SMNVEV (reference sequence). Trimming took 6 bases from V and 0 from J; bases not matched to a gene: 8. The CDR3 has 17 amino acids. This chain's CDR3 is CASSLLTSGTSTDTQYF. CDR3 bases: TGTGCCAGCAGCCTTCTGACTAGCGGGACTAGCACAGATACGCAGTATTTT.

This clonotype was picked up many times. J is TRBJ2-7 and V is TRBV20-1; either TRBD1 or TRBD2 may supply D (5 bases each). Trimming took off 2 bases at V and 0 bases at J, with 17 bases between the two ends. CDR1 is DFQATT, CDR2 SNEGSKA, per germline (reference sequence). The CDR3 has 16 amino acids. CDR3 sequence reads: CSARQGRAISSYEQYF. CDR3 DNA sequence: TGCAGTGCTAGACAGGGACGAGCGATCAGCTCCTACGAGCAGTACTTC.

The CDR3 coding sequence is TGCAGTGCTAGCGGGAGGAACACCGGGGAGCTGTTTTTT. This codes for CSASGRNTGELFF. V gene TRBV20-1 combines with J gene TRBJ2-2; D might be TRBD2 (6 bases). Germline-derived CDR1 and CDR2 are DFQATT and SNEGSKA (reference sequence). The CDR3 spans 13 residues. Trimming cost V 3 bases and J 1 base, with 6 bases left between them.